Described below is a single T cell receptor (beta chain) sequence and its context. Its antigen is not yet known. No base qualities exist here, and no much larger clone lies one base off it. These data belong to a study of CD8+CD57+ T cells in acquired aplastic anemia (dated by TCRdb to the late 2010s). In the study overall: DNA extracted from sorted CD4+ and CD8+ cells had a mean of approximately 3.4 ug, with a range of roughly 0.19 to 27.4 ug. A CD8+CD57+ expansion meant a frequency higher than the mean frequency seen in healthy subjects.

In the germline V gene, CDR1 corresponds to ENHRY and CDR2 to SYGVKD. Counted from cysteine to phenylalanine, this CDR3 has 14 amino acids. The CDR3 DNA has 42 bases and is translated from base 1. V trim: 4 bases; J trim: 7 bases; unmatched bases: 2. Findings and caveats that apply to the study as a whole: Although 25 to 30 CD8+ CDR3 sequences were shared by patients and controls, these sequences appeared highly expressed in patients and within the immunodominant clones of patients. CD8+ Simpson's diversity did not differ significantly between patients and healthy controls (P=0.060).

Expansion of CD8+CD57+ cells had been shown by flow cytometry in the patients chosen for sequencing. Every patient had severe acquired aplastic anemia, diagnosed using the International Study of Aplastic Anemia and Agranulocytosis and Camitta criteria. At the time blood was sampled, none of the patients had received any therapy. In this study, sorted CD4+ and CD8+ T cells from the blood of healthy subjects and of severe aplastic anemia patients had their TCR repertoires deep-sequenced. Patients were enrolled under clinicaltrials.gov protocols 00001620, 01623167, 00001397, 00071045, 00081523 and 00961064 in the USA. Ficoll-Paque density gradient centrifugation was used to isolate peripheral blood mononuclear cells. Before DNA extraction, CD4+ and CD8+ T cells were sorted with FACS or magnetic beads. Genomic DNA served as template for TCR beta VDJ combination and CDR3 sequence profiling. An Illumina HiSeq 2000 was the platform used for TCR repertoire sequencing. Per the source publication's procedure: TRBV/TRBJ rearrangement plots, CDR3 size and DJ length profiles, and Simpson's diversity index were used to assess repertoires. Whichever DNA sequence was most abundant in the deep sequencing data was defined as the immunodominant clone. CDR3 amino acid sequences were checked for sharing between subjects and were compared against published repertoires and the VDJdb database. The public sequencing data were trimmed at Q25 with fastp and processed into clonotypes with MiXCR by TCRdb, which kept only in-frame beta chains. Under each unique CDR3 protein, matching rows form one entry showing the most common genes and DNA. TCRdb assigned the V and J calls; the authors' analysis was not used. The sample table shows more than 150,000 distinct CDR3 sequences, and less than 50% are seen once. The ten largest clonotypes hold about 1.8% of the sample.

The chain is encoded by TRBV10-3 joined to TRBJ1-6, with 9 junctional bases fitting TRBD1. The sequence derives from a human donor with aplastic anemia. The specimen sequenced was sorted CD4+, CD8+, or CD8+CD57+ T cells (not recorded which) from PBMCs. The CDR3 region has the sequence CAISGGTGNSPLHF. The base sequence is TGTGCCATCAGTGGGGGGACAGGGAATTCACCCCTCCACTTT.